A selection of T cell receptor beta chains follows, all from one sample in a study of T cell responses to AZD1222 COVID-19 vaccine. Method: immunoSEQ multiplex PCR; TCRdb's copy keeps in-frame clones and lacks some. This table holds roughly 56,000 clones, about four fifths found once. The source material was peripheral blood, sampled 28 days after the second AZD1222 dose. The receptors here all came from an adult who received the AZD1222 COVID-19 vaccine. CDR3s include the opening cysteine and the closing phenylalanine or tryptophan. Fields, in order: J gene, D gene, V gene, clone size, CDR3 protein, CDR3 DNA. The D gene is left open where the match is weak. Size is stated for part of the rows, as once, few or many counts, or as a class when the clone is expanded.

>TRBJ1-4|TRBD1|TRBV5-8|-
CASSLGDRSNEKLFF
TGTGCCAGCAGCTTGGGGGACAGGTCTAATGAAAAACTGTTTTTT
>TRBJ1-2|TRBD1|TRBV28|once
CATIATGRYGYTF
TGTGCCACCATTGCGACAGGGAGGTATGGCTACACCTTC
>TRBJ1-2|TRBD1|TRBV14|-
CASSQDSGTGNINYGYTF
TGTGCCAGCAGCCAAGATTCCGGGACAGGGAATATAAACTATGGCTACACCTTC
>TRBJ1-3|-|TRBV6-5|-
CASSSRQPSGNTIYF
TGTGCCAGCAGCTCTAGACAGCCCTCTGGAAACACCATATATTTT
>TRBJ2-7|-|TRBV5-1|-
CASSLTGSSIYEQYF
TGCGCCAGCAGCTTGACAGGGTCTTCTATCTACGAGCAGTACTTC
>TRBJ1-1|-|TRBV5-1|-
CASSFKTGTEAFF
TGCGCCAGCAGCTTTAAGACCGGCACTGAAGCTTTCTTT
>TRBJ1-4|TRBD1|TRBV5-4|few
CASSLAQGASNEKLFF
TGTGCCAGCAGCTTAGCACAGGGGGCCTCTAATGAAAAACTGTTTTTT
>TRBJ2-7|-|TRBV14|-
CASSQVRGAHEQYF
TGTGCCAGCAGCCAAGTCAGGGGCGCCCACGAGCAGTACTTC
>TRBJ2-4|-|TRBV11-1|-
CASSFASGGIQYF
TGTGCCAGCAGCTTCGCCTCTGGGGGCATTCAGTACTTC
>TRBJ2-7|TRBD2|TRBV28|-
CASSSFETSGRNDSYEQYF
TGTGCCAGCAGTTCTTTCGAGACTAGCGGGAGGAATGATTCCTACGAGCAGTACTTC
>TRBJ1-2|-|TRBV30|once
CAWNSGPPNGYTF
TGTGCCTGGAACTCCGGGCCTCCCAATGGCTACACCTTC
>TRBJ2-6|-|TRBV28|-
CASRDNFGANVLTF
TGTGCCAGCAGGGACAACTTTGGGGCCAACGTCCTGACTTTC
>TRBJ2-1|TRBD2|TRBV5-6|-
CASKLSLAGSWANEQFF
TGTGCCAGCAAGCTGAGTCTAGCGGGGAGCTGGGCCAATGAGCAGTTCTTC
>TRBJ2-3|TRBD2|TRBV9|few
CASSVMGLAGGDTQYF
TGTGCCAGCAGCGTCATGGGACTAGCGGGAGGAGATACGCAGTATTTT
>TRBJ2-3|TRBD1|TRBV13|-
CASSLGWDRVNRF
TGTGCCAGCAGCTTAGGATGGGACAGGGTGAATCGTTTT
>TRBJ2-1|-|TRBV11-3|medium-sized
CASSTSGDNEQFF
TGTGCCAGCTCTACTAGTGGCGACAATGAGCAGTTCTTC
>TRBJ2-7|TRBD1|TRBV5-5|-
CASSRGQNLREQYF
TGTGCCAGCAGCCGGGGACAGAACCTACGCGAGCAGTACTTC
>TRBJ1-6|TRBD1|TRBV11-2|-
CASSPRRTGLNSPLHF
TGTGCCAGCAGCCCCAGACGGACAGGGCTGAATTCACCCCTCCACTTT
>TRBJ2-7|-|TRBV7-2|-
CASSFGQGLTYEQYF
TGTGCCAGCAGCTTCGGCCAGGGACTGACCTACGAGCAGTACTTC